This T cell receptor (beta chain) originates from a study of cytotoxic CD8 clonotypes in ibrutinib-treated CLL. Across the whole study: Partial responses totalled 24 and complete responses 2; after median roughly 71 months, approximately 15 remained remitted and around twelve progressed.

Profiling relied on immunoSEQ multiplex PCR, and the TCRdb table lists in-frame clones only, not all of them. The data contain 45,000 to 70,000 clones, around 55% of them seen just once; the ten biggest clones take up roughly 22%. Sequenced here: PBMCs, sampled after 24 months of ibrutinib treatment. The TCR was taken from a human donor with chronic lymphocytic leukemia.

The CDR3 nucleotides read TGTGCCAGCAGCTTAGGCACGGGTAACTATGGCTACACCTTC. As protein: CASSLGTGNYGYTF. The J gene is TRBJ1-2, the V gene TRBV11-3; unclear D gene. CDR1 and CDR2 from the germline V gene are SGHNT and YENEEA. V lost 1 base to trimming and J lost 1 base, with 7 bases between them. The CDR3 runs to 14 residues.